This is a list of T cell receptor beta chains from one sample in a study of blood T cell repertoires in COVID-19. Sequenced by immunoSEQ multiplex PCR; TCRdb stores in-frame clones only, minus some. The sample yields roughly 150,000 clones, about 89% seen once. The sequencing input was peripheral blood. These receptors were taken from a man older than 75 with acute or convalescent COVID-19. CDR3s include the opening cysteine and the closing phenylalanine or tryptophan. A D gene is named only where the DNA matches it firmly. The size of a clone is reported for some rows only, either as once, few or many, or as a class for expanded clones.

d_call	clone_size	j_call	v_call	cdr3_aa	cdr3_nt
TRBD1	-	TRBJ1-3	TRBV15	CATSRDRTGTFSGNTIYF	TGTGCCACCAGCAGAGATCGGACAGGGACTTTCTCTGGAAACACCATATATTTT
-	few	TRBJ2-1	TRBV5-1	CASSLAQDSKSRYNEQFF	TGCGCCAGCAGCTTGGCCCAGGACTCTAAAAGCCGCTACAATGAGCAGTTCTTC
-	-	TRBJ1-1	TRBV6-4	CASKVGHKNTEAFF	TGTGCCAGCAAAGTGGGACATAAGAACACTGAAGCTTTCTTT
TRBD1	-	TRBJ2-2	TRBV6-6	CASSRDRGLSTGELFF	TGTGCCAGCAGTCGGGACAGGGGGTTGAGCACCGGGGAGCTGTTTTTT
TRBD1	-	TRBJ2-2	TRBV10-3	CAIRGDRGRPGELFF	TGTGCCATCAGGGGGGACAGGGGGCGCCCCGGGGAGCTGTTTTTT
TRBD1	once	TRBJ1-1	TRBV7-9	CASSFSFGQGRTEAFF	TGTGCCAGCAGCTTTTCATTCGGACAGGGGAGGACTGAAGCTTTCTTT
TRBD1	-	TRBJ2-1	TRBV7-9	CASSLAQGAVNEQFF	TGTGCCAGCAGCTTAGCACAGGGGGCTGTAAATGAGCAGTTCTTC
-	-	TRBJ2-5	TRBV5-1	CASRYSDQETQYF	TGCGCCAGCAGATATTCGGACCAAGAGACCCAGTACTTC
-	-	TRBJ1-1	TRBV6-1	CASSEAGPNTEAFF	TGTGCCAGCAGTGAAGCGGGGCCGAACACTGAAGCTTTCTTT
-	once	TRBJ2-7	TRBV11-2	CASSLGLVSYEQYF	TGTGCCAGCAGCTTAGGACTAGTCTCCTACGAGCAGTACTTC
-	-	TRBJ1-2	TRBV29-1	CSASNHGYTF	TGCAGCGCATCTAACCATGGCTACACCTTC
-	-	TRBJ1-1	TRBV5-1	CASSPTGGVTEAFF	TGCGCCAGCAGCCCGACGGGGGGCGTCACTGAAGCTTTCTTT
TRBD1	-	TRBJ2-1	TRBV5-4	CASSLLGTGLGVNEQFF	TGTGCCAGCAGCTTGTTGGGGACAGGGCTCGGGGTCAATGAGCAGTTCTTC
-	once	TRBJ1-1	TRBV19	CASSIVRVNTEAFF	TGTGCCAGTAGTATAGTGCGCGTGAACACTGAAGCTTTCTTT
TRBD1	-	TRBJ1-6	TRBV7-9	CASSSSQGNNSPLHF	TGTGCCAGCAGCTCGTCACAGGGGAATAATTCACCCCTCCACTTT
-	-	TRBJ1-2	TRBV25-1	CASSDPGGSYYGYTF	TGTGCCAGCAGTGATCCGGGTGGGTCCTACTATGGCTACACCTTC
-	few	TRBJ1-3	TRBV2	CASRVGGSSSGNTIYF	TGTGCCAGCAGAGTCGGGGGTTCCAGCTCTGGAAACACCATATATTTT
-	-	TRBJ2-7	TRBV2	CASSKGARGSYEQYF	TGTGCCAGCAGTAAAGGGGCCAGGGGCTCCTACGAGCAGTACTTC
-	-	TRBJ2-7	TRBV5-5	CASSPDRGYEQYF	TGTGCCAGCAGCCCCGATAGGGGGTACGAGCAGTACTTC
-	few	TRBJ1-4	TRBV6-5	CASSSTGSSEKLFF	TGTGCCAGCAGCTCCACAGGGTCAAGCGAAAAACTGTTTTTT
-	once	TRBJ2-1	TRBV5-1	CASTKGDGDYNEQFF	TGCGCCAGCACCAAAGGGGATGGGGACTACAATGAGCAGTTCTTC
-	-	TRBJ1-6	TRBV6-4	CASSEQGSSPLHF	TGTGCCAGCAGTGAACAGGGATCGTCACCCCTCCACTTT
TRBD1	-	TRBJ2-5	TRBV27	CASRPQGYQETQYF	TGTGCCAGCAGGCCACAGGGGTACCAAGAGACCCAGTACTTC
TRBD1	-	TRBJ1-1	TRBV7-8	CASSPRPGQGENTEAFF	TGTGCCAGCAGCCCCCGTCCGGGACAGGGCGAAAACACTGAAGCTTTCTTT
TRBD2	-	TRBJ2-7	TRBV10-3	CAISERGGGSVQGFDEQYF	TGTGCCATCAGTGAGAGGGGCGGGGGAAGTGTTCAGGGATTCGACGAGCAGTACTTC
-	-	TRBJ2-5	TRBV5-1	CASSFRLQETQYF	TGCGCCAGCAGTTTTCGACTGCAAGAGACCCAGTACTTC
TRBD2	-	TRBJ2-6	TRBV28	CAFNGLAGGLFDISGANVLTF	TGTGCCTTTAATGGCCTAGCGGGGGGTCTATTTGATATCTCCGGGGCCAACGTCCTGACTTTC
TRBD1	-	TRBJ1-1	TRBV29-1	CSVLPGQPLMNTEAFF	TGCAGCGTTCTTCCGGGACAGCCGCTCATGAACACTGAAGCTTTCTTT
-	few	TRBJ2-1	TRBV19	CASSRGDSFDEQFF	TGTGCCAGTAGTAGAGGAGACTCCTTCGATGAGCAGTTCTTC
-	once	TRBJ2-5	TRBV11-3	CASSYGQRGETQYF	TGTGCCAGCAGCTATGGACAGCGCGGGGAGACCCAGTACTTC
TRBD1	-	TRBJ1-1	TRBV7-9	CASSYRQGSNTEAFF	TGTGCCAGCAGCTACCGACAGGGCTCGAACACTGAAGCTTTCTTT
-	once	TRBJ1-2	TRBV1	CTSSQDHRAEDGYTF	TGCACCAGCAGCCAAGACCACAGGGCAGAAGATGGCTACACCTTC
TRBD2	-	TRBJ2-3	TRBV15	CATSGAGFSTDTQYF	TGTGCCACCAGCGGAGCGGGGTTTAGCACAGATACGCAGTATTTT
-	-	TRBJ2-1	TRBV10-3	CAIRQVSSSYNEQFF	TGTGCCATCAGACAGGTGTCTAGCTCCTACAATGAGCAGTTCTTC
-	-	TRBJ1-6	TRBV2	CASREQLSALHF	TGTGCCAGCAGAGAACAATTAAGCGCCCTCCACTTT
-	-	TRBJ1-1	TRBV7-3	CASSDRSGTEAFF	TGTGCCAGCAGCGACCGGAGTGGCACTGAAGCTTTCTTT
-	few	TRBJ1-5	TRBV28	CASTVARNQPQHF	TGTGCCAGCACCGTAGCGCGCAATCAGCCCCAGCATTTT
-	-	TRBJ2-3	TRBV11-2	CASSLAWATDTQYF	TGTGCCAGCAGCTTAGCGTGGGCCACAGATACGCAGTATTTT
-	-	TRBJ2-2	TRBV2	CASSETPANTGELFF	TGTGCCAGCAGTGAAACGCCGGCGAACACCGGGGAGCTGTTTTTT
TRBD2	-	TRBJ2-2	TRBV11-3	CASSLTGTRNTGELFF	TGTGCCAGCAGCCTGACCGGGACTAGGAACACCGGGGAGCTGTTTTTT
-	-	TRBJ2-1	TRBV29-1	CSVASVSYNEQFF	TGCAGCGTTGCCAGTGTTTCCTACAATGAGCAGTTCTTC
-	-	TRBJ1-2	TRBV5-1	CASSLGENYGYTF	TGCGCCAGCAGCTTGGGGGAGAACTATGGCTACACCTTC
-	-	TRBJ1-5	TRBV30	CAWRQGTAGPQHF	TGTGCCTGGAGGCAGGGGACGGCGGGGCCCCAGCATTTT
TRBD2	-	TRBJ2-7	TRBV5-4	CASSSGLAGPTNEQYF	TGTGCCAGCAGCTCCGGACTAGCGGGGCCCACCAACGAGCAGTACTTC
TRBD1	-	TRBJ1-1	TRBV29-1	CSVEQGARLEAFF	TGCAGCGTGGAACAGGGGGCGAGGCTTGAAGCTTTCTTT
TRBD2	-	TRBJ2-7	TRBV6-5	CASSYSRLAGVGEQYF	TGTGCCAGCAGTTACTCGAGACTAGCGGGAGTTGGTGAGCAGTACTTC
-	-	TRBJ2-2	TRBV5-1	CASSRMFRENTGELFF	TGCGCCAGCAGCCGGATGTTCAGGGAAAACACCGGGGAGCTGTTTTTT
-	once	TRBJ2-5	TRBV5-1	CASSLSSGPKTQYF	TGCGCCAGCAGCTTGTCCAGCGGGCCGAAGACCCAGTACTTC
-	-	TRBJ2-1	TRBV25-1	CASSGTGHSYNEQFF	TGTGCCAGCAGTGGTACTGGACACTCCTACAATGAGCAGTTCTTC
-	-	TRBJ1-6	TRBV30	CAWRQGGDSPLHF	TGTGCCTGGAGGCAGGGAGGAGATTCACCCCTCCACTTT
-	-	TRBJ1-2	TRBV5-1	CASSLGPKGPGGYTF	TGCGCCAGCAGCTTGGGTCCGAAGGGGCCCGGTGGCTACACCTTC
TRBD2	-	TRBJ2-5	TRBV7-2	CASSRGLAGGLRQETQYF	TGTGCCAGCAGCCGTGGACTAGCGGGGGGGCTGCGTCAAGAGACCCAGTACTTC
-	-	TRBJ2-2	TRBV19	CASTTGVIAGELFF	TGTGCCAGTACTACGGGGGTAATCGCCGGGGAGCTGTTTTTT
-	-	TRBJ2-5	TRBV10-2	CASSEIQVSTETQYF	TGCGCCAGCAGTGAGATCCAGGTATCTACGGAGACCCAGTACTTC